This T cell receptor (beta chain) originates from a study of T cell responses to AZD1222 COVID-19 vaccine. General study results and limits: It should be noted that donors were predominantly white British and more often female, and clonal diversity was possibly underestimated.

Concerning this clone itself: The target antigen is unknown.

Clones were read by immunoSEQ multiplex PCR, and TCRdb kept only the in-frame ones, dropping some. The profile shows about 75,000 clones, roughly 88% of them singletons. Germline V lookup: CDR1 SGHVS, CDR2 FQNEAQ. V shed 5 bases and J shed 2 bases, with 7 bases lying between them. This CDR3 has 13 amino acids. The receptor was isolated from an adult who received the MenACWY meningococcal vaccine as a control. The chain uses TRBV7-8 and TRBJ1-3; no definite D call. The sequences come from peripheral blood, collected 28 days after the second dose of the MenACWY control vaccine. The CDR3 is CASSRATGNTIYF. In nucleotides, the CDR3 is TGTGCCAGCAGCAGGGCGACTGGAAACACCATATATTTT. Full variable domain (missing parts from reference TRBV7-8 and TRBJ1-3): GAGVSQSPRYKVAKRGQDVALRCDPISGHVSLFWYQQALGQGPEFLTYFQNEAQLDKSGLPSDRFFAERPEGSVSTLKIQRTQQEDSAVYLCASSRATGNTIYFGEGSWLTVV.